This entry lists 3 T cell receptor beta chains sequenced from one sample in a study of human T cells and chemical hapten exposure. Time point of the sample: patch test 2, 6 weeks after DPC sensitization. Specified treatment: therapeutic diphenylcyclopropenone sensitization with weekly scalp DPC. MiXCR was run by TCRdb on the RACE reads, yielding one entry per CDR3 protein. Among 65,000 to 90,000 distinct CDR3 sequences listed, approximately 7% were seen once. The specimen comprised whole blood, sampled in connection with sensitization to the hapten diphenylcyclopropenone (DPC). These receptors all stem from a woman younger than 45 with alopecia areata. Some clones in this sample may be carry-over from other donors' samples.

Here the CDR3 reads CASAPPLGKVANEKLFF. CDR3 coding DNA: TGTGCCAGCGCACCGCCCCTCGGGAAGGTAGCTAATGAAAAACTGTTTTTT. This chain links TRBV3-1 with TRBJ1-4; D uncertain. CDR1 and CDR2 (germline): LGHDT, YNNKEL (reference sequence). CDR3 size: 17 residues. V was cut by 8 bases and J by 3 bases, with 22 bases left in between. Looking up the rest from reference TRBV3-1 and TRBJ1-4 gives the full variable domain: DTAVSQTPKYLVTQMGNDKSIKCEQNLGHDTMYWYKQDSKKFLKIMFSYNNKELIINETVPNRFSPKSPDKAHLNLHINSLELGDSAVYFCASAPPLGKVANEKLFFGSGTQLSVL.

V and J are TRBV7-6 and TRBJ1-6; no definite D call. Germline CDR1 is SGHVS and CDR2 is FNYEAQ. The V gene lost 1 base and the J gene lost 8 bases, with 9 bases spanning the gap. CDR3 length equals 14 residues. The chain's CDR3 is CASSLEVVYSPLHF. Written as DNA, the CDR3 is TGTGCCAGCAGCTTAGAGGTTGTATATTCACCCCTCCACTTT.

This clonotype was seen at least ten times. This chain joins TRBV9 and TRBJ2-1, with no clear D. Trimming took 4 bases from V and 3 from J, leaving 17 bases between them. Germline CDR1 reads SGDLS; CDR2 reads YYNGEE. The CDR3 consists of 16 residues. Here the CDR3 DNA reads TGTGCCAGCAGCAGACGAAGGCTCCAGAACTACAATGAGCAGTTCTTC. The encoded protein is CASSRRRLQNYNEQFF.